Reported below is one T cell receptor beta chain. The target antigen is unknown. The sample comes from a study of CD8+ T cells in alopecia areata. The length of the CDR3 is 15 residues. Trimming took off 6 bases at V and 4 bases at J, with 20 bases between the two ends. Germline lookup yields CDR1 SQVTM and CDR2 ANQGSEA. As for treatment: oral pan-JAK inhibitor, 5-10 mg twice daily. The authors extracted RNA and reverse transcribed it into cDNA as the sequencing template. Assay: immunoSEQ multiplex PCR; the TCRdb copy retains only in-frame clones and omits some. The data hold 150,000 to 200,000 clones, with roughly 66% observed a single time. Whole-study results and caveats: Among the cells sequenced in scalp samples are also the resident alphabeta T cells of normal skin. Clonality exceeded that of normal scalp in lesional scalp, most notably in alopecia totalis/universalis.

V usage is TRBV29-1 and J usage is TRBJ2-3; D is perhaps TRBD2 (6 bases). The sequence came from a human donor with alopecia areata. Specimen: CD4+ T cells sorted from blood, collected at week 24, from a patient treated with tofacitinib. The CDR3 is CSVTRDSDSSDTQYF. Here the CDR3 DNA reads TGCAGCGTAACCCGGGACTCCGATTCGTCAGATACGCAGTATTTT.